The present T cell receptor beta chain was sequenced within a study of blood T cells in healthy people across ages. Regarding the study as a whole: It was held that diversity estimates obtained from one million T cells represented underestimates.

In its sample, this clonotype was seen many times. Antigen: not known. Extracted total RNA amounted to at least 5 micrograms for each sample. The CDR3 is 13 amino acids. Germline CDR1 and CDR2: ENHRY and SYGVKD. V lost 10 bases, J lost 2 bases, and 14 bases lay in between. Primed by a sample-barcoded 5' primer and a J-beta primer mix, a second PCR proceeded for roughly 6 to 12 cycles. TCRdb re-called the 5' RACE reads through MiXCR, storing one row per CDR3 protein. Of 1 million to 1.2 million distinct CDR3 sequences detected, roughly two fifths appear once; the ten largest clones hold around 12%. The chain carries TRBV10-3 and TRBJ1-2; TRBD1 is a possible D gene (6 bases). Source material: blood. This clonotype was sampled from a man younger than 35 in good health. The CDR3 DNA is TGTGCCACCTACAGGGAACAGAACTATGGCTACACCTTC. Protein product: CATYREQNYGYTF.